This T cell receptor beta chain was identified during a study of T cell responses to AZD1222 COVID-19 vaccine. Overall study findings and caveats: The study reported that nearly half of spike-specific TCRs target unmutated variant regions.

The CDR3 extends over 12 amino acids. Trimming removed 9 bases from V and 3 bases from J, with 12 bases in between. Germline V gene data show CDR1 as MNHEY and CDR2 as SMNVEV (reference sequence). This table comes from immunoSEQ multiplex PCR, and its TCRdb copy is limited to in-frame clones, with some not included. The data contain about 120,000 clones, 88% of them singletons. A word on this clone: Its specificity is not known.

J is TRBJ2-7 and V is TRBV27; D perhaps matches TRBD1 (6 bases). The source material was peripheral blood, sampled on day 0 of AZD1222 vaccination. The clonotype was recovered from an adult in good health. This chain's CDR3 is CASRTESYEQYF. The CDR3 DNA follows: TGTGCCAGTAGGACAGAGAGCTACGAGCAGTACTTC.